This T cell receptor (beta chain) is from a study of T cells after somatic rescue of genetic block. In regard to this clone: Sequence at one end of the junction differs from germline and may be a read error. Other nucleotide sequences from this sample produce the same CDR3.

Germline loops: CDR1 SGHAT, CDR2 FQNNGV. The CDR3 loop spans 10 amino acids. Using immunoSEQ multiplex PCR, the repertoire was profiled, and TCRdb retains in-frame clones only, with some absent. The sample includes approximately 10,000 clones, around 74% of them seen just once. This clonotype was obtained from a boy younger than 18. This chain links TRBV11-2 with TRBJ2-7; D unresolved. The sample consisted of peripheral blood mononuclear cells (PBMCs). CDR3 sequence reads: CASSSYEQYF. The DNA for the CDR3 is TGCGCCAGCAGCTCCTACGAGCAGTACTTC.